This TCR beta chain is from a study of cytomegalovirus exposure and HLA in healthy donors (dated by TCRdb to 2015 to 2018). Concerning the study at large: In an earlier analysis of 587 of the donors, about 270 Gb of sequence data and 120 million or so unique TCR beta sequences from roughly 180 million T cells were reported. Alongside the repertoire data, information on donor age, sex, ethnicity and CMV serostatus was compiled. In an earlier analysis of roughly 540 of the donors, high-throughput TCR beta sequencing was used to judge whether each TCR beta V gene segment behaved as functional or pseudogenic. The T cell repertoires of 666 subjects were profiled by immunosequencing and related to cytomegalovirus serostatus. All discovery cohort repertoires had been generated on a single sequencing platform. About five DR-DQ haplotypes were handled as single units for association and clustering, since linkage in the cohort was strong. Class I and class II HLA loci were covered by the typing at four-digit resolution. To predict cytomegalovirus infection status, the study brought together high-throughput TCR immunosequencing, statistical association of individual TCRs with disease status, and machine learning. In addition to the first cohort of approximately 650 subjects, a separate validation cohort of over 90 different subjects was used. To study patterns of TCR occurrence, a later analysis re-analyzed previously published TCR beta repertoires from around 700 donors and added high-resolution HLA genotyping. Among the approximately 430 genotyped donors, approximately 77% belonged to the genetic ancestry cluster associated with self-reported Caucasian donors. The study aimed to test whether cataloging public T cell receptors could reveal signatures of past pathogen exposure. An early release covering 500 to 750 HLA-typed donors comprised 300 to 350 gigabases of sequencing data and tens of millions of unique TCR sequences. Genome-wide SNP genotypes for about three fifths of the roughly 670 donors were used in a later genetic analysis, which treated that subset as a discovery cohort. Across 398 genotyped donors of the cohort, an average of about 240,000 unique TCR beta nucleotide sequences per donor were sequenced, and 15% to 20% of those sequences were non-productive. Typing coverage varied by locus: about 620-630 donors for A, B, C, DRB1 and DQB1; under 550 for DQA1; about 590 for DPA1; around 450 for DPB1. In the later analysis, no new phenotypic data were used to find candidate immune exposures; instead, reliance was placed on TCR beta sequences and their occurrence across donors.

Its CDR3 holds 15 amino acids, cysteine through phenylalanine. Kept here is only the CDR3 DNA, which spans 45 bases and is read in frame from base 1. The germline ends are 11 bases apart after V is trimmed by 0 bases and J by 7 bases. CDR1 and CDR2 are read off the germline V gene as SGDLS and YYNGEE. To note about this clone: No cognate antigen has been identified for it. There are no base qualities to consult, and no much larger clone falls within one base.

In total, approximately 690 healthy bone marrow donors made up the cohort. At the time of sampling, every cohort member was nominally healthy, though immune exposures that went unrecorded were likely present. The donor was CMV seropositive and belonged to the group of about 290 seropositive cohort members. Each donor provided a peripheral blood sample, and peripheral blood mononuclear cells were used for TCR beta sequencing. The Qiagen DNeasy Blood Extraction Kit was used to extract genomic DNA from the blood cell samples. Results and caveats for the whole study, not just this receptor: A group of highly shared sequence variants was considered likely to be a technical artifact of the sequencing pipeline. Strong co-occurrence of HLA alleles, especially DR and DQ, made assigning TCR associations to individual alleles difficult. Over 15 rarely observed V segments, including chromosome 9 orphons, were excluded from the earlier analysis of 550 to 700 of the donors because counts were too low. In vitro tests confirmed that three of the cytomegalovirus-associated TCR beta chains recognize cytomegalovirus antigens. Presence/absence analyses assumed roughly uniform sequencing depth across donors, an assumption that may not hold. A further reported finding was that TCR beta sequences accurately predicted the HLA-A and HLA-B alleles for most subjects in the first cohort. Specific HLA alleles were associated with 16,951 TCR beta sequences at a false discovery rate of 0.05 in a later analysis. V-gene and J-gene trimming of TCR beta chains was associated with a missense DCLRE1C variant in a later genetic analysis, and the association was replicated in an independent cohort. It was suggested by the authors that the approach could potentially be generalized to other disease states and immunological phenotypes. CMV serostatus was the only immune exposure information available for the cohort. According to a later analysis, TCR association rates differed among HLA loci, with DRB1 alleles showing the most associated TCRs and HLA-C alleles showing the fewest. Compared with the approximately 670-donor mean, donors in an Asian-associated ancestry cluster had fewer N-insertions in productive TCRs, according to a later genetic analysis. Linkage disequilibrium might explain the correlated functional status among segregating V segments, but an unknown experimental factor could not be excluded. While some public TCRs were present in many individuals, most TCR sequences turned up only very rarely across donors. In this cohort, only TCR beta chains were sequenced, and detectable features were limited by the absence of alpha or paired-chain data. The study listed 150 to 200 TCR beta chains as associated with cytomegalovirus. A later analysis found that HLA-associated TCR beta chains were more clonally expanded and had lower generation probabilities than equally common non-associated chains. Some IMGT-functional V segments, including TRBV6-2 and TRBV6-3, could not be told apart with the 87-base-pair reads, so those segments were excluded. Because some donors lacked HLA typing at each locus, the association tests relied only on the typed subset. In an earlier analysis of some 550 of the donors, most TCR beta V segments were observed in productive rearrangements about 87% or about 30% of the time, broadly matching IMGT annotations. In a later analysis, most CMV-associated TCR beta chains were found to appear HLA-restricted, with HLA associations seemingly driven largely by CMV exposure. The classifier was reported to diagnose cytomegalovirus status with high specificity and sensitivity in both the original and validation cohorts. In a later analysis, several top co-occurrence clusters were reported to appear linked to parvovirus B19, influenza, CMV and Epstein-Barr virus.

Library preparation was by the immunoSEQ multiplex PCR assay. For the multiplex PCR, a mixture combining 60 forward primers for TCR Vbeta segments and 13 reverse primers for TCR Jbeta segments was used. The CDR3 region of rearranged TCR beta genes was amplified from genomic DNA by a multiplex PCR assay. The amplified TCR beta libraries were sequenced on the Illumina HiSeq System as 87-base-pair reads. Regarding the original processing steps: Across the 500 to 700 repertoires, a later analysis counted tens of millions of unique TCR beta chains, roughly 11 million of which were shared by at least two donors. A nearest-neighbor algorithm error-corrected the raw reads and collapsed the reads into unique sequences, merging closely related sequences to remove PCR and sequencing errors. V, D and J gene segments were assigned by aligning CDR3 sequences to IMGT reference sequences. Each retained sequence needed at least a six-nucleotide match to both a V gene segment and a J gene segment. Rearrangements were classified as productive when the CDR3 lacked stop codons and remained in frame with V and J, and all other rearrangements were classified as non-productive. CDR3 was defined according to IMGT convention as the region running from the second conserved V-encoded cysteine to the conserved J-encoded phenylalanine. The earlier analysis of 587 of the donors excluded sequences that lacked an unambiguous match to a single V gene segment. In an earlier analysis of around 590 of the donors, a V segment was called functional when productive rearrangements were above 56.7%, and segregating when the standard deviation between donors exceeded 5%. A statistical classification framework was built for diagnosing cytomegalovirus status from the catalog of TCR beta chain sequences. A later analysis assigned V and J genes by comparing TCR nucleotide sequences with IMGT/GENE-DB human TR gene sequences. A later analysis assigned CDR3 sequences and most-parsimonious VDJ recombination scenarios with the TCRdist pipeline. In a later analysis, each TCR beta chain was defined by its CDR3 amino acid sequence together with its V-gene family, and reads without a unique V-gene family were excluded. In a later analysis, 550 to 650 highly shared, low-generation-probability nucleotide sequences were removed to address suspected cross-contamination and a sequencing artifact. In a later analysis, a clonal expansion index for each public chain was calculated from normalized within-repertoire ranks of inferred template counts. In a later analysis, generation probabilities were computed with a VDJ recombination model fitted to out-of-frame rearrangements, and the resulting probabilities were checked against IGoR. A later analysis scored TCR-TCR, TCR-HLA and TCR-CMV co-occurrence with hypergeometric tests, applying a repertoire-size bias correction to TCR pairs. To estimate false discovery rates, a later analysis permuted the HLA or CMV assignments 20 times. In a later analysis, co-occurring TCRs were grouped using DBSCAN, and TCRdist sequence similarity was added for clustering within HLA-allele-positive subsets. Repertoires with fewer than 30,000 or more than 120,000 public chains, plus five repertoires with anomalous nucleotide sharing, were excluded from co-occurrence clustering. Entries here come from immuneACCESS through TCRdb and include only in-frame sequences with V and J called. Some clones fail to appear in such tables; in the studies checked, an unresolved V gene covers under half of the shortfall, and the cause of the remainder is unknown. D and trimming come from the DNA, and the V and J calls and clone size come from that table. Within this sample are 85,000 to 130,000 clones, with 75% of them counted one time only. The ten largest make up roughly 14% of the sample.

Sequencing was carried out using PBMCs. The V and J genes are TRBV9 and TRBJ1-6, with the D gene uncertain. The TCR comes from a male donor in good health and CMV-seropositive. The sequenced DNA is TGTGCCAGCAGCGTAGATTCTTTGCGGAATTCACCCCTCCACTTT. This codes for CASSVDSLRNSPLHF. The full variable domain, with segments outside the CDR3 supplied by the reference TRBV9 and TRBJ1-6 proteins, appears as DSGVTQTPKHLITATGQRVTLRCSPRSGDLSVYWYQQSLDQGLQFLIQYYNGEERAKGNILERFSAQQFPDLHSELNLSSLELGDSALYFCASSVDSLRNSPLHFGNGTRLTVT.